This passage covers 20 T cell receptor beta chains from one sample sequenced in a study of shared clonotypes between healthy human individuals. Assay: immunoSEQ multiplex PCR; the TCRdb copy retains only in-frame clones and omits some. The sample holds some 650,000 clones; approximately 97% are singletons and the top ten take around 0.057%. Sequencing was done on a sample of naive CD4+ T cells sorted from blood. Subset in this sample: CD45RA+ positively selected. These receptors all stem from a woman under 40 in good health.

The chain recombines TRBV6-5 with TRBJ2-2; weak D call: TRBD2 (5 bases). The CDR3 is 15 residues long. CDR1 and CDR2 (germline): MNHEY, SVGAGI. Trimming took off 5 bases at V and 2 bases at J, with 12 bases between the two ends. In nucleotides, the CDR3 is TGTGCCAGCAGTATTAAGCGGACTAACACCGGGGAGCTGTTTTTT. Protein: CASSIKRTNTGELFF.

The sample holds one count of this clone. Other DNA sequences of this sample code for an identical CDR3. The rearrangement links TRBV5-1 to TRBJ2-1; D gene uncertain. Deletions cut 2 bases from V and 7 bases from J, with 4 bases between. From germline, CDR1 is SGHRS and CDR2 YFSETQ. The CDR3 is 11 amino acids. The CDR3 loop is CASSLENEQFF. Written as DNA, the CDR3 is TGCGCCAGCAGCTTAGAGAATGAGCAGTTCTTC. The entire variable domain, with the rest obtained from reference TRBV5-1 and TRBJ2-1, is as follows: KAGVTQTPRYLIKTRGQQVTLSCSPISGHRSVSWYQQTPGQGLQFLFEYFSETQRNKGNFPGRFSGRQFSNSRSEMNVSTLELGDSALYLCASSLENEQFFGPGTRLTVL.

The V call is TRBV5-1, the J call TRBJ2-7; 12 nucleotides align to TRBD2. The germline gives CDR1 SGHRS, CDR2 YFSETQ. The CDR3 spans 16 residues. With V trimmed by 4 bases and J by 5 bases, 10 bases remained unmatched. In nucleotides, the CDR3 is TGCGCCAGCAGCCCAGGACTAGCGGGGCCCCTCCACGAGCAGTACTTC. The encoded protein is CASSPGLAGPLHEQYF. The full variable domain, in which reference TRBV5-1 and TRBJ2-7 provide the parts outside the CDR3, is KAGVTQTPRYLIKTRGQQVTLSCSPISGHRSVSWYQQTPGQGLQFLFEYFSETQRNKGNFPGRFSGRQFSNSRSEMNVSTLELGDSALYLCASSPGLAGPLHEQYFGPGTRLTVT.

The chain links TRBV28 to TRBJ2-7, with D perhaps matching TRBD2 (5 bases). Trimming stripped 4 bases from V and 0 bases from J, with 13 bases between. Per germline, CDR1 MDHEN and CDR2 SYDVKM. The CDR3 has 15 amino acids. The CDR3 DNA follows: TGTGCCAGCAGTTCCAGCGGCACCTCCTCCTACGAGCAGTACTTC. Protein sequence: CASSSSGTSSYEQYF.

V usage is TRBV28 and J usage is TRBJ2-7; no firm D call. Germline assignment: CDR1 MDHEN and CDR2 SYDVKM. The CDR3 loop spans 13 amino acids. V was cut by 5 bases and J by 7 bases, with 15 bases left in between. In nucleotides, the CDR3 is TGTGCCAGCAGTACAACGACCAAAGGGGAGCAGTACTTC. Translating it yields CASSTTTKGEQYF.

The chain couples TRBV28 to TRBJ1-5; no reliable D call. V lost 0 bases and J 1 base, leaving 10 bases between the germline ends. This CDR3 has 16 residues. Germline CDR1 is MDHEN and CDR2 is SYDVKM. The CDR3: CASSLWPIGSNQPQHF. The CDR3 DNA is TGTGCCAGCAGTTTATGGCCAATCGGAAGCAATCAGCCCCAGCATTTT.

The CDR3 loop reads CASSLELAIYEQYF. The CDR3 DNA follows: TGCGCCAGCAGCTTGGAGCTAGCGATCTACGAGCAGTACTTC. This chain joins TRBV5-1 and TRBJ2-5, with D possibly matching TRBD2 (6 bases). The J call may not be correct, given that the DNA end is closer to TRBJ2-7. The germline V gene has CDR1 SGHRS and CDR2 YFSETQ. This CDR3 contains 14 residues.

This chain connects TRBV6-6 to TRBJ1-2, with 7 bases identical to TRBD1. CDR3 size: 15 residues. Germline CDR1 and CDR2: MNHNY and SVGAGI (reference sequence). V dropped 6 bases and J dropped 2; count of bases not matched to a gene: 9. The CDR3 spells CASRQTGTVNYGYTF. CDR3 in DNA: TGTGCCAGCAGGCAGACAGGGACGGTAAACTATGGCTACACCTTC.

V usage is TRBV1 and J usage is TRBJ1-5; the D call of TRBD1 is as the table states it, not checked on the DNA. TRBV1 is designated a pseudogene. The CDR3 extends over 15 amino acids. CDR3: CTSSQVGQRNQPQHF. DNA of the CDR3: TGCACCAGCAGCCAAGTGGGACAGAGAAATCAGCCCCAGCATTTT.

The J gene is TRBJ1-2, the V gene TRBV6-1; TRBD1 matches 8 bases. Germline loops: CDR1 MNHNS, CDR2 SASEGT. Trimming cost V 5 bases and J 4 bases; bases outside gene matches: 9. This CDR3 spans 15 amino acids. The CDR3 DNA is TGTGCCAGCAGTTGGCCGGGACAGGCGCCCTATGGCTACACCTTC. Residues: CASSWPGQAPYGYTF.

The rearrangement links TRBV5-8 to TRBJ1-2, with no clear D. Deletions cut 3 bases from V and 2 bases from J, with 2 bases between. This CDR3 spans 11 amino acids. Germline loops: CDR1 SGHTS, CDR2 YDEGEE. The DNA for the CDR3 is TGTGCCAGCAGCTGGAACTATGGCTACACCTTC. Translation gives CASSWNYGYTF.

The chain links TRBV5-4 to TRBJ2-5; TRBD2 matches at 13 bases. With 4 bases clipped from V and 5 bases from J, the junction kept 8 bases outside the gene matches. The germline V gene encodes CDR1 SGHNT and CDR2 YYREEE (reference sequence). The CDR3 covers 16 residues. The CDR3 sequence: CASSPGLAGVAETQYF. In nucleotides, the CDR3 is TGTGCCAGCAGCCCCGGACTAGCGGGAGTCGCGGAGACCCAGTACTTC.

The rearrangement joins TRBV19 to TRBJ2-5; 8 bases are a match to TRBD1. V was clipped by 4 bases and J by 5 bases; unmatched bases: 9. The CDR3 loop spans 15 amino acids. Germline-derived CDR1 and CDR2 are LNHDA and SQIVND (reference sequence). The CDR3 sequence is CASSKGQAGTETQYF. The CDR3 coding sequence is TGTGCCAGTAGTAAGGGACAGGCAGGCACGGAGACCCAGTACTTC.

The chain recombines TRBV2 with TRBJ2-1; TRBD1 aligns across 8 bases. The CDR3 totals 15 residues. J lost 1 base, V lost 7 bases, and 6 bases had no gene match. The V gene's germline CDR1 is SNHLY and CDR2 FYNNEI. The CDR3, as DNA: TGTGCCAGCACGACGCAGGGGGCTTCCTACAATGAGCAGTTCTTC. It encodes CASTTQGASYNEQFF.

This chain joins TRBV4-2 and TRBJ1-4; 8 positions match TRBD1. With V trimmed by 4 bases and J by 4 bases, 2 bases remained unmatched. The CDR3 runs to 14 residues. Germline CDR1 and CDR2: LGHNA and YNFKEQ. CDR3 coding DNA: TGTGCCAGCAGCCCGACAGGGGATAATGAAAAACTGTTTTTT. Translation: CASSPTGDNEKLFF.

This clone was detected only once. The chain combines TRBV10-1 with TRBJ2-6, with 7 positions matching TRBD1. With 3 bases clipped from V and 3 bases from J, the junction kept 14 bases outside the gene matches. This CDR3 contains 19 residues. Germline V gene lookup returns CDR1 WNHNN and CDR2 SYGVQD (reference sequence). DNA for the CDR3: TGCGCCAGCAGTGACCAAACCCAGTTAACAGGGGTTGGGGCCAACGTCCTGACTTTC. Residues: CASSDQTQLTGVGANVLTF.

The V gene is TRBV6-1, the J gene TRBJ1-1; D gene uncertain. Trimming stripped 4 bases from V and 3 bases from J, with 12 bases between. The CDR3 has 14 residues. Germline CDR1 is MNHNS and CDR2 is SASEGT. The CDR3 DNA reads TGTGCCAGCAGTGTTTCTTTGAGAGACACTGAAGCTTTCTTT. It yields the protein CASSVSLRDTEAFF.

V and J are TRBV4-1 and TRBJ1-5, with TRBD1 as a possible D gene (6 bases). The CDR3 sequence is 12 residues long. V lost 1 base, J lost 10 bases, and 8 bases lay in between. Germline CDR1 reads MGHRA; CDR2 reads YSYEKL. This CDR3 is CASSQVGGPQHF. As DNA, the CDR3 is TGCGCCAGCAGCCAAGTCGGGGGCCCCCAGCATTTT.

This clone appeared once. V and J are TRBV18 and TRBJ2-5, with TRBD2 identical over 13 bases. CDR1 and CDR2 (germline): KGHSH, LQKENI. V trimming: 3 bases; J trimming: 2 bases; junction bases outside the gene matches: 3. CDR3 length equals 16 residues. The CDR3 coding sequence is TGTGCCAGCTCACCTAGGACTAGCGGGGGACAAGAGACCCAGTACTTC. Translated, it gives CASSPRTSGGQETQYF.

The chain couples TRBV10-3 to TRBJ1-2; tentative D call: TRBD1 (5 bases). The CDR3 spans 16 residues. Trimming removed 4 bases at V and 1 base at J, with 16 bases between. CDR1 is ENHRY, CDR2 SYGVKD, per germline. As DNA, the CDR3 is TGTGCCATCAGTGGGAGACAGCCAGATTATAACTATGGCTACACCTTC. Translating gives CAISGRQPDYNYGYTF.